Each of the 27 T cell receptor beta chains below was sequenced from the same sample in a study of cytomegalovirus exposure and HLA in healthy donors. The PCR used 60 Vbeta and 13 Jbeta primers. The protocol was immunoSEQ multiplex PCR, while the TCRdb copy is restricted to in-frame clones and leaves out a portion. There are about 170,000 clones in the sample; 82% occur only once, and about 1.5% lies in the top ten. The sequenced sample consisted of PBMCs. The source of these receptors is a male donor in good health and CMV-seronegative.

In this sample, this clone turned up a few times. This rearrangement joins TRBV5-6 to TRBJ1-1; TRBD1 agrees at 8 bases. This CDR3 is 13 amino acids long. Germline CDR1 and CDR2: SGHDT and YYEEEE. The ends lost 4 bases at V and 3 bases at J; junction bases unmatched: 2. The CDR3 bases are TGTGCCAGCAGCCTGGACAGGGACACTGAAGCTTTCTTT. Amino acid sequence: CASSLDRDTEAFF.

The chain links TRBV28 to TRBJ2-5; 7 nucleotides match TRBD2. Unmatched junction bases numbered 12, after V lost 6 bases and J lost 5 bases. CDR1 and CDR2 (germline): MDHEN, SYDVKM. This CDR3 contains 15 residues. CDR3 sequence reads: CASRTTSEGGETQYF. The CDR3 nucleotides are TGTGCCAGCAGGACCACTAGCGAGGGTGGTGAGACCCAGTACTTC.

This chain links TRBV6-6 with TRBJ2-7, with D maybe TRBD2 (6 bases). The ends were cut back, 2 bases at V and 3 bases at J, with 8 bases in the middle. Germline assignment: CDR1 MNHNY and CDR2 SVGAGI (reference sequence). This CDR3 has 13 amino acids. The CDR3 DNA sequence: TGTGCCAGCAGTTACGGGCGGGGCTACGAGCAGTACTTC. Its protein is CASSYGRGYEQYF.

The chain is built from TRBV10-2 and TRBJ2-1; 8 bases fit TRBD1. Germline-derived CDR1 and CDR2 are WSHSY and SAAADI. V lost 2 bases, J lost 5 bases, and 11 bases stayed unmatched. The CDR3 extends over 17 amino acids. In DNA, the CDR3 is TGCGCCAGCAGTGAGAGCCAAACCGGGACAGGAGACAATGAGCAGTTCTTC. It encodes CASSESQTGTGDNEQFF.

The chain couples TRBV7-2 to TRBJ1-1; D is uncertain. CDR1 SGHTA and CDR2 FQGNSA come from the germline V gene. This CDR3 has 14 residues. Trimming took 6 bases from V and 6 from J, leaving 17 bases between them. The CDR3 sequence is CASSLSRGRSEAFF. CDR3 nucleotides: TGTGCCAGCAGTCTCTCTCGCGGCCGGTCTGAAGCTTTCTTT.

J is TRBJ2-1 and V is TRBV11-3, with TRBD2 matching 10 bases. V shed 6 bases and J 2 bases; nucleotides not matched to a gene: 4. This CDR3 is 15 amino acids long. Germline CDR1 SGHNT, CDR2 YENEEA. CDR3 residues: CASSSTSGTYNEQFF. The CDR3 region has the DNA TGTGCCAGCAGTTCCACTAGCGGGACCTACAATGAGCAGTTCTTC.

This chain uses TRBV12-1 with TRBJ1-2; no DNA check was done on the table's D call, TRBD1. TRBV12-1 is a pseudogene. The CDR3 length is 12 residues. This CDR3 is CASRYRGRGYTF. The CDR3 nucleotides are TGTGCCAGCAGGTACAGGGGGCGAGGCTACACCTTC.

This chain uses TRBV6-5 with TRBJ1-5; the D gene is possibly TRBD1 (6 bases). Trimming shortened V by 9 bases and J by 7 bases, and 19 bases separated the two germline ends. Germline V gene lookup returns CDR1 MNHEY and CDR2 SVGAGI. The CDR3 totals 14 residues. The CDR3 reads CASMGRGLDQPQHF. The CDR3 DNA sequence: TGTGCCAGTATGGGCAGGGGATTAGACCAGCCCCAGCATTTT.

This chain joins TRBV27 and TRBJ1-5; D might be TRBD1 (5 bases). Germline CDR1 and CDR2: MNHEY and SMNVEV (reference sequence). This CDR3 contains 13 residues. The ends were cut back, 6 bases at V and 6 bases at J, with 12 bases in the middle. The CDR3 DNA follows: TGTGCCAGCAGCAGGGTTTCGTTTCAGCCCCAGCATTTT. It is translated as CASSRVSFQPQHF.

J is TRBJ1-1 and V is TRBV10-1, with a tentative D call TRBD1 (6 bases). Germline V gene sequence: CDR1 WNHNN, CDR2 SYGVQD (reference sequence). V was trimmed by 7 bases and J by 3 bases, leaving 12 bases between them. This CDR3 region has 13 residues. The CDR3 region is CASMPTGHTEAFF. The CDR3 DNA reads TGCGCCAGCATGCCAACAGGGCACACTGAAGCTTTCTTT.

V and J are TRBV30 and TRBJ1-3; a weak D match, TRBD1 (5 bases). V lost 8 bases, J lost 0 bases, and 14 bases lay in between. Germline V CDR1 and CDR2: GTSNPN, SVGIG (reference sequence). The CDR3 runs to 14 residues. The CDR3 bases are TGTGCCGGCCTCAGGGCCCGCTCTGGAAACACCATATATTTT. It specifies CAGLRARSGNTIYF.

The chain couples TRBV4-1 to TRBJ1-6; no reliable D call. The CDR3 loop spans 17 amino acids. V lost 4 bases, J lost 0 bases, and 13 bases lay in between. CDR1 MGHRA and CDR2 YSYEKL come from the germline V gene. CDR3 sequence reads: CASSPESGSSYNSPLHF. CDR3 nucleotide sequence: TGCGCCAGCAGCCCAGAAAGCGGTAGCTCCTATAATTCACCCCTCCACTTT.

This chain uses TRBV27 with TRBJ2-7, with TRBD1 matching over 9 bases. Looked up from germline, CDR1 is MNHEY and CDR2 is SMNVEV (reference sequence). The trim removed 2 bases at V and 4 bases at J, leaving 9 bases unmatched. This CDR3 is built from 16 residues. The CDR3 reads CASSLGTGGAGYEQYF. The CDR3 DNA follows: TGTGCCAGCAGTTTAGGAACAGGGGGCGCGGGTTACGAGCAGTACTTC.

For this clone: Other DNA sequences in the sample encode the same CDR3. This chain joins TRBV29-1 and TRBJ1-2, with 8 bases matching TRBD1. CDR1 and CDR2 from the germline V gene are SQVTM and ANQGSEA. This CDR3 comprises 14 residues. Trimming cost V 4 bases and J 8 bases; bases outside gene matches: 12. This CDR3 is CSVGQGTVGNGYTF. CDR3 DNA sequence: TGCAGCGTTGGACAGGGGACAGTCGGTAACGGCTACACCTTC. The full variable domain, completed using reference TRBV29-1 and TRBJ1-2, is SAVISQKPSRDICQRGTSLTIQCQVDSQVTMMFWYRQQPGQSLTLIATANQGSEATYESGFVIDKFPISRPNLTFSTLTVSNMSPEDSSIYLCSVGQGTVGNGYTFGSGTRLTVV.

The chain combines TRBV9 with TRBJ2-7; D perhaps matches TRBD1 (5 bases). The CDR3 consists of 14 residues. With 2 bases removed from V and 2 bases from J, the gap between germline ends came to 11 bases. Per the germline V gene, CDR1 is SGDLS and CDR2 is YYNGEE. In DNA, the CDR3 is TGTGCCAGCAGCGTCTCGGGCAGGGCCTACGAGCAGTACTTC. Translation: CASSVSGRAYEQYF.

This clone was recorded a few times. The rearrangement links TRBV28 to TRBJ1-4; 7 bases match TRBD1. CDR3 length: 14 residues. V was clipped by 5 bases and J by 2 bases; unmatched bases: 2. Germline CDR1 reads MDHEN; CDR2 reads SYDVKM. The CDR3 loop reads CASSKTGTNEKLFF. Written as DNA, the CDR3 is TGTGCCAGCAGTAAGACAGGGACTAATGAAAAACTGTTTTTT.

This chain connects TRBV4-3 to TRBJ2-3; 12 bases are a match to TRBD2. The CDR3 sequence is 18 residues long. Trimming at V came to 1 base and at J to 5 bases, leaving 10 bases not matched to a gene. Germline V gene data show CDR1 as LGHNA and CDR2 as YSLEER. DNA of the CDR3: TGCGCCAGCAGCCAAGCCCCACCGACTAGCGGGAGAATAGATACGCAGTATTTT. It encodes CASSQAPPTSGRIDTQYF.

The chain employs TRBV28 and TRBJ1-1; possibly TRBD1 for D (5 bases). CDR1 is MDHEN, CDR2 SYDVKM, per germline. This CDR3 spans 14 amino acids. V lost 5 bases and J 5 bases, leaving 15 bases between the germline ends. This CDR3 reads CASSLDPGGTEAFF. CDR3 nucleotides: TGTGCCAGCAGTCTAGACCCGGGGGGTACTGAAGCTTTCTTT.

The chain uses TRBV29-1 and TRBJ2-1, with a possible D match to TRBD2 (6 bases). The V end lost 6 bases, the J end lost 7 bases, and 10 bases lay between the germline ends. The CDR3 spans 11 residues. Germline CDR1 reads SQVTM; CDR2 reads ANQGSEA. CDR3 amino acids: CSVREMNEQFF. CDR3 in DNA: TGCAGCGTCCGGGAGATGAATGAGCAGTTCTTC.

The chain uses TRBV5-1 and TRBJ1-2; TRBD1 might be the D (5 bases). Germline CDR1 is SGHRS and CDR2 is YFSETQ. This CDR3 is 13 amino acids long. V was pared by 5 bases and J by 3 bases, with 11 bases between. The CDR3 region is CASRMGQDYGYTF. CDR3 coding DNA: TGCGCCAGCAGAATGGGGCAGGACTATGGCTACACCTTC.

CDR3 DNA sequence: TGTGCCAGCCAAGCTGGGTTAGCGGGAGCCTACGAGCAGTACTTC. This translates into CASQAGLAGAYEQYF. The chain has TRBV27 and TRBJ2-7; 9 bases are a match to TRBD2. The CDR3 length is 15 residues. Germline assignment: CDR1 MNHEY and CDR2 SMNVEV (reference sequence). J gave up 2 bases and V 8 bases, and 10 bases lay outside the gene matches.

This chain links TRBV15 with TRBJ2-1, with 7 positions matching TRBD2. This CDR3 has 16 residues. V shed 0 bases and J 3 bases; nucleotides not matched to a gene: 5. Germline CDR1 LNHNV, CDR2 YYDKDF (reference sequence). The CDR3 loop reads CATSRDRAGDYNEQFF. The CDR3 region has the DNA TGTGCCACCAGCAGAGATCGGGCGGGGGACTACAATGAGCAGTTCTTC.

The rearrangement joins TRBV6-4 to TRBJ1-1; D remains ambiguous. Per the germline V gene, CDR1 is MRHNA and CDR2 is SNTAGT. Between the trimmed V and J ends, which lost 2 bases and 3 bases, there was a span of 10 bases. The CDR3 has 14 residues. CDR3 protein: CASSDAPQYTEAFF. Written as DNA, the CDR3 is TGTGCCAGCAGTGACGCACCGCAGTACACTGAAGCTTTCTTT.

This chain connects TRBV5-4 to TRBJ2-5, with 7 positions matching TRBD1. Trimming at V came to 4 bases and at J to 1 base, leaving 4 bases not matched to a gene. The CDR3 contains 14 residues. The germline CDR1 and CDR2 sequences are SGHNT and YYREEE (reference sequence). The CDR3, as DNA: TGTGCCAGCAGCACGGGACAGTTCCAAGAGACCCAGTACTTC. It is translated as CASSTGQFQETQYF.

The chain combines TRBV5-4 with TRBJ2-3, with TRBD1 identical over 8 bases. CDR1 and CDR2 (germline): SGHNT, YYREEE (reference sequence). CDR3 length: 16 amino acids. V was clipped by 4 bases and J by 1 base; unmatched bases: 8. CDR3 in DNA: TGTGCCAGCAGCCCCAGCCCGGGACAGGGCACAGATACGCAGTATTTT. Translating it yields CASSPSPGQGTDTQYF.

The gene calls are TRBV7-2 and TRBJ1-2, with D perhaps matching TRBD1 (5 bases). V lost 5 bases, J lost 2 bases, and 15 bases lay in between. The germline gives CDR1 SGHTA, CDR2 FQGNSA. The length of the CDR3 is 15 residues. Here the CDR3 DNA reads TGTGCCAGCAGCGAAATCCCGACAGCAAACTATGGCTACACCTTC. Its translation is CASSEIPTANYGYTF.

The chain links TRBV6-1 to TRBJ2-7, with TRBD2 identical over 7 bases. The germline V gene encodes CDR1 MNHNS and CDR2 SASEGT. After removal of 2 bases from V and 3 bases from J, the junction contained 10 bases not matched to a gene. The CDR3 is 16 residues long. The CDR3 spells CASSELSSGSLYEQYF. The CDR3 DNA follows: TGTGCCAGCAGTGAATTGAGTAGCGGGTCCCTCTACGAGCAGTACTTC.